The text below deals with one TCR beta chain. Its antigen is unknown. Nothing much larger sits one base from this clone, and base qualities are not available. The immunoSEQ Assay was the method used to sequence TCRbeta CDR3 regions. After extraction, genomic DNA underwent amplification by bias-controlled multiplex PCR, followed by high-throughput sequencing. The original methods were these. To quantify the absolute abundance of each unique TCRbeta CDR3 region, sequences were collapsed and filtered. T cell fraction was estimated by normalization of TCRbeta template counts to usable DNA, with usable DNA being measured through amplification of reference genes present in all nucleated cells. Repertoire TCRs were annotated as SARS-CoV-2-specific by exact matching of V gene, CDR3 amino acid sequence and J gene to a known reactive TCR set. The reference SARS-CoV-2 TCR set came from MIRA and was filtered for enrichment in COVID-19-positive ImmuneCODE repertoires, removing public or cross-reactive TCRs. Drawing on the MIRA antigens, annotated TCRs were analysed further at the level of specific ORF or position within ORF. Depth was the summed frequency of annotated unique rearrangements, while breadth was defined as annotated unique rearrangements over total unique productive rearrangements. Two-sided Wilcoxon rank-sum tests were applied when comparing TCR breadth between groups. The immuneACCESS repertoire file appears here via TCRdb, limited to in-frame rearrangements. These files lack a portion of the clones; in checked studies, under half of the deficit traces to unresolved V genes, and the cause of the others is not known. The V and J calls and clone size are taken from that table; D and trimming were inferred from the DNA. The sample table holds more than 300,000 clones, of which 86% were seen once. Clones ranked in the top ten supply around 11% of the sample.

The sample's treatment or condition label, decoded: about 20 received Ad26.COV2.S at low or high dose, single or two shots; several received placebo; per-sample allocation not given. For vaccine and placebo recipients, the sequenced repertoires came from samples collected on day 63 after the first injection. Cohort 1b enrolled about two dozen adults aged 18-55 years at a single site in Boston, USA, between 29 July and 7 August 2020. Ad26.COV2.S consisted of a replication-incompetent adenovirus type 26 vector by which a prefusion-stabilized SARS-CoV-2 spike protein from the original Wuhan strain was expressed. This sample is drawn from a study of Ad26.COV2.S vaccination and SARS-CoV-2 variants (dated by TCRdb to the early 2020s). For context, the study as a whole: Vaccine-arm donors came from COV1001, a multicentre, randomized, double-blind, placebo-controlled phase I-IIa trial of Ad26.COV2.S in healthy adults. Investigators did not know the trial group allocation while performing experiments and assessing outcomes. The specificity and breadth of SARS-CoV-2-reactive T cell receptors after Ad26.COV2.S vaccination were assessed by TCRbeta repertoire sequencing. A total of 32 samples were included in the TCR-sequenced set, comprising around 19 Ad26.COV2.S vaccine recipients, 5 placebo recipients and 8 SARS-CoV-2 convalescent individuals. Trial participants were randomized into five groups of five: low-dose or high-dose Ad26.COV2.S given once or twice, or placebo on both occasions. Ad26.COV2.S was administered intramuscularly at a dose of 5x10^10 or 1x10^11 viral particles, either as one shot or as two shots given 56 days apart.

The study at large found these results: Compared with placebo recipients, Ad26.COV2.S recipients showed higher spike-specific TCR breadth (P = 0.0014). The authors noted that the TCR breadth and depth analyses may have underestimated total T cell responses. After vaccination, spike-specific CD8+ and CD4+ T cell responses were reported to show substantial breadth. The study was not powered to compare responses between vaccine doses or regimens. Comparable non-spike TCR breadth was observed between vaccine and placebo recipients, consistent with only spike being contained in the vaccine.

The CDR1 and CDR2 encoded by the germline V gene are SQVTM and ANQGSEA. The CDR3 contains 16 residues, cysteine and phenylalanine counted. CDR3 DNA is the only sequence kept; it has 48 bases, read in frame from the first base. Cut back by 2 bases and 0 bases, the V and J ends lie 17 bases apart. The TCR was taken from a person aged 18 to 65 who received the Ad26.COV2.S COVID-19 vaccine or a placebo. The chain employs TRBV29-1 and TRBJ2-7, with the D gene not clear enough to name. The source was peripheral blood, collected in a trial of Ad26.COV2.S vaccine versus placebo. The DNA is as follows: TGCAGCGTTGAAACTGCTTACGGGTCGAGCTCCTACGAGCAGTACTTC. Its coded protein is CSVETAYGSSSYEQYF.